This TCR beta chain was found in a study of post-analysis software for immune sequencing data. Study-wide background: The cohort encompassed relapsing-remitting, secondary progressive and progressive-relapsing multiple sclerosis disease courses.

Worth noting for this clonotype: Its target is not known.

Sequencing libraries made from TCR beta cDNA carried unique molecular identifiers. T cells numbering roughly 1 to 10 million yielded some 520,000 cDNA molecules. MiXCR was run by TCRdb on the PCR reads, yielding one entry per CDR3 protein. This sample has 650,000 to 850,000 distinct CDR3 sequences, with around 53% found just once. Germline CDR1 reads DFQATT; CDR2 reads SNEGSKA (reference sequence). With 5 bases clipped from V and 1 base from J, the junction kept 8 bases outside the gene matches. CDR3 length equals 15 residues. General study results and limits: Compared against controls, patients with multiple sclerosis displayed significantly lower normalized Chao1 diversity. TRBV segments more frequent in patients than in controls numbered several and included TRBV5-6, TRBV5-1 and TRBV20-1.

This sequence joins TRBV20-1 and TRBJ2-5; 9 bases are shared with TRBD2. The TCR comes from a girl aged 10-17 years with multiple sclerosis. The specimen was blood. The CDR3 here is CSAGRLAGTQETQYF. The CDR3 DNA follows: TGCAGTGCTGGAAGGCTAGCGGGGACCCAAGAGACCCAGTACTTC.